This TCR beta chain comes out of a study of cytomegalovirus exposure and HLA in healthy donors. TCRdb keeps only in-frame clones here, not all; method: immunoSEQ multiplex PCR. Of 150,000 to 200,000 clones listed, roughly 80% were seen once; the top ten hold approximately 2%. Looked up from germline, CDR1 is MDHEN and CDR2 is SYDVKM. V lost 5 bases to trimming and J lost 6 bases; unmatched junction nucleotides: 6. The CDR3 length is 14 residues. The study, taken as a whole, reports: Among TCR beta chains, those listed as cytomegalovirus-associated numbered over 150.

In regard to this clone: Its target is not known.

The TCR originated in a man aged 25-40 years in good health and CMV-seropositive. V gene TRBV28 combines with J gene TRBJ1-5, with 8 bases that match TRBD1. The sequenced material came from PBMCs. Here the CDR3 reads CASSVRGLFQPQHF. In nucleotides, the CDR3 is TGTGCCAGCAGTGTCAGGGGGCTGTTTCAGCCCCAGCATTTT.